This TCR beta chain emerged from a study of Tregs in tolerant kidney transplant recipients. Whole-study findings and limits: Biological reproducibility was not directly addressed in this study. Tregs expanded with activated donor B cells seemed most donor-specific.

Unstimulated Tregs (CD4+CD25+CD127-) and CD4+CD25- non-Tregs were sorted from PBMCs. Looked up from germline, CDR1 is LNHNV and CDR2 is YYDKDF (reference sequence). CDR3 length: 14 amino acids. V was clipped by 0 bases and J by 8 bases, with 10 bases between them. In regard to this clone: Its antigen is unidentified.

Sequenced by immunoSEQ multiplex PCR; TCRdb stores in-frame clones only, minus some. The data show hundreds of thousands of clones, around 81% seen once. The V gene is TRBV15, the J gene TRBJ1-4; maybe TRBD1 (6 bases). Sequencing was done on a sample of CD4+ T cells from blood. The TCR sequence derives from a human donor in good health. The CDR3 DNA is TGTGCCACCAGCAGAGAGGGGGGCCAGGAAAAACTGTTTTTT. Amino acid sequence: CATSREGGQEKLFF.